This entry concerns a single T cell receptor beta chain. Its antigen remains undetermined. Nothing much larger sits one base from this clone, and base qualities are not available. The data derive from a study of control samples from healthy donors and cancer patients (TCRdb year 2020). Library method: the immunoSEQ multiplex PCR assay. Imported from immuneACCESS, the table was reduced by TCRdb to in-frame sequences with V and J called. These copies leave out some clones; in studies compared against another copy, an unresolved V gene accounts for under half, and the cause of the remainder is not known. Within this sample are approximately 82,000 clones, with roughly 94% of them counted one time only. The top ten hold 4.8% of the sample. V is shortened by 4 bases, J by 1 base, and the region joining them spans 8 bases. CDR1 is given as SGHNT and CDR2 as YYREEE, both from the germline V gene (reference sequence). The CDR3 goes from the cysteine to the phenylalanine over 14 residues. Solely the CDR3 DNA is kept, with 42 bases framed from the first base.

The sequenced material came from blood. Rearrangement joined TRBV5-4 to TRBJ2-2, and TRBD1 may be the D gene, going by 6 matching bases. The receptor comes from a woman between 18 and 30 years old in good health. The CDR3 region reads CASSTGQNTGELFF. The sequenced DNA: TGTGCCAGCAGCACGGGACAGAACACCGGGGAGCTGTTTTTT.